The present entry profiles one T cell receptor beta chain with its context. These data come from a study of blood T cell repertoires in COVID-19. Study context: PBMCs, B-cell-depleted T cells, or T cells were the source of the cDNA or gDNA that made up the material.

Original processing methods: Amplification of reference gene primers was used by the study to estimate nucleated cell counts. This table comes from immunoSEQ multiplex PCR, and its TCRdb copy is limited to in-frame clones, with some not included. That table is the source of V, J and clone size, and D and trimming were worked out from the DNA. The table lists 15,000 to 20,000 clones, nearly 90% of them singletons. The CDR3 is 17 residues long. CDR1 and CDR2 from the germline V gene are KGHSH and LQKENI. Trimming at V came to 2 bases and at J to 5 bases, leaving 12 bases not matched to a gene. This TCR was sampled from a human donor in a cohort sampled during active COVID-19. This chain connects TRBV18 to TRBJ2-7; 10 positions match TRBD1. Sequenced sample: peripheral blood. CDR3 sequence (DNA): TGTGCCAGCTCACCAGTCCCCGTGGGACAGGGGTTCCACGAGCAGTACTTC. Translated: CASSPVPVGQGFHEQYF. Based on the CDR3 plus reference TRBV18 and TRBJ2-7, the full variable domain is NAGVMQNPRHLVRRRGQEARLRCSPMKGHSHVYWYRQLPEEGLKFMVYLQKENIIDESGMPKERFSAEFPKEGPSILRIQQVVRGDSAAYFCASSPVPVGQGFHEQYFGPGTRLTVT.